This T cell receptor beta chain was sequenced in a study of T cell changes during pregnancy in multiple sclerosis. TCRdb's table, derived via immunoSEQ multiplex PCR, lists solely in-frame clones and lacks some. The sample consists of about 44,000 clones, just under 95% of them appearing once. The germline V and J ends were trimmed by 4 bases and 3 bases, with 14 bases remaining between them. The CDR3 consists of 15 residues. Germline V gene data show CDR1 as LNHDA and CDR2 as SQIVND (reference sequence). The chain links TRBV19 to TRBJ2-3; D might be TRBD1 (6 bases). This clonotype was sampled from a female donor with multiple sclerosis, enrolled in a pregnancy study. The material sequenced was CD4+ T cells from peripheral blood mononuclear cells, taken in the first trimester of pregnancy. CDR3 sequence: CASSTTGGTTDTQYF. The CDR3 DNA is TGTGCCAGTAGTACGACAGGCGGTACGACAGATACGCAGTATTTT.